A single sample gave rise to the 8 T cell receptor beta chains below, sequenced in a study of T cells in Graves' hyperthyroidism and ophthalmopathy. Amplification targeted TCR beta CDR3 regions from RNA transcripts. Carried out on the TCR CDR3, a first-round RT-PCR used the HTBI primer set. TCRdb re-called the multiplex PCR reads through MiXCR, storing one row per CDR3 protein. Here the sample spans about 480,000 distinct CDR3 sequences, approximately 24% being singletons. Material for sequencing was blood. The receptors stem from a woman aged 30 to 39 with Graves' ophthalmopathy.

The sample holds a few counts of this clonotype. This sequence joins TRBV4-1 and TRBJ2-7; D might be TRBD2 (7 bases). CDR3 length: 15 residues. V gave up 0 bases and J gave up 4 bases, with 13 bases separating them. Germline V lookup: CDR1 MGHRA, CDR2 YSYEKL. DNA of the CDR3: TGCGCCAGCAGCCAAGATTCGGGGGGCATTTACGAGCAGTACTTC. Its protein product is CASSQDSGGIYEQYF.

This clonotype was observed at least ten times. This rearrangement joins TRBV2 to TRBJ1-1, with TRBD1 as a possible D gene (6 bases). CDR1 and CDR2 from the germline V gene are SNHLY and FYNNEI. The CDR3 is 16 residues long. The V end lost 2 bases, the J end lost 0 bases, and 13 bases lay between the germline ends. CDR3 residues: CASSEPVDSLNTEAFF. The CDR3 nucleotides are TGTGCCAGCAGTGAACCGGTGGACAGCCTGAACACTGAAGCTTTCTTT.

This clonotype has ten or more counts. The chain carries TRBV24-1 and TRBJ2-7; no definite D call. Germline V gene lookup returns CDR1 KGHDR and CDR2 SFDVKD. With 3 bases removed from V and 6 bases from J, the gap between germline ends came to 8 bases. The CDR3 runs 12 residues. The CDR3 here is CATSDDWGEQYF. The DNA for the CDR3 is TGTGCCACCAGTGATGACTGGGGCGAGCAGTACTTC.

In this sample, this clonotype turned up many times. The chain links TRBV4-1 to TRBJ1-2, with D uncertain. V lost 1 base, J lost 1 base, and 13 bases lay in between. Per germline, CDR1 MGHRA and CDR2 YSYEKL. The CDR3 length is 16 residues. The CDR3 DNA follows: TGCGCCAGCAGCCAAGGCCAAAACTTTTTTAACTATGGCTACACCTTC. It specifies CASSQGQNFFNYGYTF.

This clonotype was seen only a few times. V gene TRBV11-2 combines with J gene TRBJ2-7; the match to TRBD1 covers 9 bases. CDR3 size: 17 residues. Germline CDR1 is SGHAT and CDR2 is FQNNGV. V trimming: 2 bases; J trimming: 3 bases; junction bases outside the gene matches: 11. The CDR3 spells CASSLSLVGQGFYEQYF. Here the CDR3 DNA reads TGTGCCAGCAGCTTATCACTCGTGGGACAGGGCTTCTACGAGCAGTACTTC.

The chain employs TRBV10-3 and TRBJ2-7, with D unclear. This CDR3 comprises 12 residues. V was pared by 2 bases and J by 5 bases, with 7 bases between. Germline assignment: CDR1 ENHRY and CDR2 SYGVKD. CDR3 DNA: TGTGCCATCAGTGAGGAGAGGAACGAGCAGTACTTC. Its translation: CAISEERNEQYF.

This clonotype was counted a few times. For the CDR3, the DNA is TGTGCCAGCAGTTTATCGACAGTAGCGGGCTACACCTTC. Protein product: CASSLSTVAGYTF. The chain employs TRBV12-3 or TRBV12-4 and TRBJ1-2; a weak D match, TRBD1 (5 bases). The CDR3 length is 13 residues. The V end lost 2 bases, the J end lost 8 bases, and 12 bases lay between the germline ends.

This chain uses TRBV12-3 or TRBV12-4 with TRBJ1-5; tentatively, D is TRBD1 (6 bases). The V gene lost 6 bases and the J gene lost 4 bases, with 13 bases spanning the gap. The CDR3 extends over 14 amino acids. DNA of the CDR3: TGTGCCAGCAGGGCCGGGACACTTAATCAGCCCCAGCATTTT. As protein: CASRAGTLNQPQHF.